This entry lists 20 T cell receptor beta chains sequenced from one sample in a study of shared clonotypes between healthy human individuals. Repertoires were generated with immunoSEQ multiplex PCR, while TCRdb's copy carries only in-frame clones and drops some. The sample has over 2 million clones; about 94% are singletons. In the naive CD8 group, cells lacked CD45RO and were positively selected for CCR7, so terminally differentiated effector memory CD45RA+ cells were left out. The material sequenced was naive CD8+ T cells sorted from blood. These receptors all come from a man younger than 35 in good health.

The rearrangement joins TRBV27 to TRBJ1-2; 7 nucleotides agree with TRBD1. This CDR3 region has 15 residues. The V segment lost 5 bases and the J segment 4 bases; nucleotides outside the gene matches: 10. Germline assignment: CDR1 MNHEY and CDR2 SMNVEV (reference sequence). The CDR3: CASSPFQGGGYGYTF. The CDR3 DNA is TGTGCCAGCAGTCCCTTCCAGGGGGGAGGCTATGGCTACACCTTC.

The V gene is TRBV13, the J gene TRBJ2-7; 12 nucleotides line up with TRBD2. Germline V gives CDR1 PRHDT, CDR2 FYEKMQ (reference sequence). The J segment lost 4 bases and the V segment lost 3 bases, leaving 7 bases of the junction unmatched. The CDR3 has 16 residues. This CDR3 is CASSFPGTSGLYEQYF. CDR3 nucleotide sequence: TGTGCCAGCAGCTTCCCCGGGACTAGCGGGCTGTACGAGCAGTACTTC.

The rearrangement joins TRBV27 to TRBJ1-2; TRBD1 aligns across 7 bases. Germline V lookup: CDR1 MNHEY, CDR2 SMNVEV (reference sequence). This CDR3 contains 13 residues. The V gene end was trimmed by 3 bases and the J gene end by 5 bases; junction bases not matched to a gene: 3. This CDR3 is CASSLDRQYGYTF. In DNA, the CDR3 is TGTGCCAGCAGTTTGGACAGGCAATATGGCTACACCTTC.

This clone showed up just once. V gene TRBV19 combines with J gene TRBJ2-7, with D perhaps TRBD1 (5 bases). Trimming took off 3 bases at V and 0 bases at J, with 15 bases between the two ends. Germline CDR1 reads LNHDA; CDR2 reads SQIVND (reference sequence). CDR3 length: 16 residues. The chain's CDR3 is CASSMTTVGPSYEQYF. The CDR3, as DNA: TGTGCCAGTAGTATGACGACAGTAGGGCCCTCCTACGAGCAGTACTTC.

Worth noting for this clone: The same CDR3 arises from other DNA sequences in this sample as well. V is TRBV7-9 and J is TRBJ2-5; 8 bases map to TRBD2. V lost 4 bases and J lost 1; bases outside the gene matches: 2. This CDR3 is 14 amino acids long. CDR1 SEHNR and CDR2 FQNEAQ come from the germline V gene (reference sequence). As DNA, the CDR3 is TGTGCCAGCAGCTCTACTAGCGGCCAAGAGACCCAGTACTTC. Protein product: CASSSTSGQETQYF. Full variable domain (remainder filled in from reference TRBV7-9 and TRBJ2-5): DTGVSQNPRHKITKRGQNVTFRCDPISEHNRLYWYRQTLGQGPEFLTYFQNEAQLEKSRLLSDRFSAERPKGSFSTLEIQRTEQGDSAMYLCASSSTSGQETQYFGPGTRLLVL.

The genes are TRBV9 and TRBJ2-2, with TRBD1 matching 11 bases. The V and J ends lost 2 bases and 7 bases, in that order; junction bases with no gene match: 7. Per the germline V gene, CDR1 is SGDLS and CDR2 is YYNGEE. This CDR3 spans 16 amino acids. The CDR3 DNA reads TGTGCCAGCAGCGTTTGGACAGGGGGCCTCGGCGGGGAGCTGTTTTTT. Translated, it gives CASSVWTGGLGGELFF. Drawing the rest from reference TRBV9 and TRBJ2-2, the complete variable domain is DSGVTQTPKHLITATGQRVTLRCSPRSGDLSVYWYQQSLDQGLQFLIQYYNGEERAKGNILERFSAQQFPDLHSELNLSSLELGDSALYFCASSVWTGGLGGELFFGEGSRLTVL.

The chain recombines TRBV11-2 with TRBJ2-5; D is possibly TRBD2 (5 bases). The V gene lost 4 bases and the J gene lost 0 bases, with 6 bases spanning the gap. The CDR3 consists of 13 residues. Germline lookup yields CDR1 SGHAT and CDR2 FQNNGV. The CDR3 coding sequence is TGTGCCAGCAGCTGGGAGAACCAAGAGACCCAGTACTTC. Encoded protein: CASSWENQETQYF.

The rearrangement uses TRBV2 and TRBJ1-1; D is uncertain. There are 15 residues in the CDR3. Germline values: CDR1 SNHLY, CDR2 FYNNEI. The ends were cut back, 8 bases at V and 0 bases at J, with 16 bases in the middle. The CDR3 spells CASQSSRVMNTEAFF. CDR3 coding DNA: TGTGCCAGCCAGAGTTCTAGGGTCATGAACACTGAAGCTTTCTTT.

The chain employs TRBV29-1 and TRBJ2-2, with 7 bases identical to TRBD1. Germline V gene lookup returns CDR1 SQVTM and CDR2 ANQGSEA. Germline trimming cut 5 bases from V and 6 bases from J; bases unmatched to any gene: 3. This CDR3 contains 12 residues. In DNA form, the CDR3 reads TGCAGCGTTCAGACAGGGTCCGGGGAGCTGTTTTTT. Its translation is CSVQTGSGELFF.

DNA for the CDR3: TGTGCCAGCAGCCAACCGACTAGCGGGAGATACGAGCAGTACTTC. Its translation: CASSQPTSGRYEQYF. J is TRBJ2-7 and V is TRBV14, with TRBD2 identical over 12 bases. CDR3 length: 15 amino acids. Trimming cost V 2 bases and J 4 bases; bases outside gene matches: 3. Germline V lookup: CDR1 SGHDN, CDR2 FVKESK.

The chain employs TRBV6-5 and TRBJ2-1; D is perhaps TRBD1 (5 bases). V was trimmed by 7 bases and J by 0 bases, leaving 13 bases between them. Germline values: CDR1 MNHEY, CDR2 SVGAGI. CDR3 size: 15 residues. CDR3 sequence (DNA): TGTGCCAGCAAAGATAAGGGGTCCTCCTACAATGAGCAGTTCTTC. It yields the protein CASKDKGSSYNEQFF.

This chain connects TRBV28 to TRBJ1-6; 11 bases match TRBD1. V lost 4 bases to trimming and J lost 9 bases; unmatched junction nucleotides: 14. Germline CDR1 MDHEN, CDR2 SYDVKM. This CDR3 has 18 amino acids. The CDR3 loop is CASSSSSEPGQGGSPLHF. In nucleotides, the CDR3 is TGTGCCAGCAGTTCCTCCTCTGAACCGGGACAGGGGGGTTCACCCCTCCACTTT.

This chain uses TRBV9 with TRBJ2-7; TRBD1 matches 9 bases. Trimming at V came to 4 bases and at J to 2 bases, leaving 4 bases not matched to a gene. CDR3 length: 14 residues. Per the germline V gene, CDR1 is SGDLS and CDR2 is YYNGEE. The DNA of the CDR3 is TGTGCCAGCAGCTTGGACAGGGGACCCTACGAGCAGTACTTC. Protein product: CASSLDRGPYEQYF.

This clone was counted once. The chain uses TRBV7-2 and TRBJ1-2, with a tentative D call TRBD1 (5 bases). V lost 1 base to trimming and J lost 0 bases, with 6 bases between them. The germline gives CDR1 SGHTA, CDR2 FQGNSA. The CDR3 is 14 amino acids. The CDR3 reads CASSLEGSNYGYTF. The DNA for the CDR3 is TGTGCCAGCAGCTTAGAGGGGTCTAACTATGGCTACACCTTC.

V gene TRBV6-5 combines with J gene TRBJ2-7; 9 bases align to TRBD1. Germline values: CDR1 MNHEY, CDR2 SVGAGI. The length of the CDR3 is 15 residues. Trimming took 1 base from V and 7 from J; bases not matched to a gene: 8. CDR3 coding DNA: TGTGCCAGCAGTTACTATACAGGGGGCGTGGGAGAGCAGTACTTC. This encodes CASSYYTGGVGEQYF.

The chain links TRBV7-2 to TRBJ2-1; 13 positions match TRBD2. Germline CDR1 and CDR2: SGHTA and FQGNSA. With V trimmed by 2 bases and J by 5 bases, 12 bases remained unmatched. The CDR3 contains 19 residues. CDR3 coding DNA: TGTGCCAGCAGCTTATACCCGGGATCGGGACTAGCGGGAAACAATGAGCAGTTCTTC. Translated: CASSLYPGSGLAGNNEQFF.

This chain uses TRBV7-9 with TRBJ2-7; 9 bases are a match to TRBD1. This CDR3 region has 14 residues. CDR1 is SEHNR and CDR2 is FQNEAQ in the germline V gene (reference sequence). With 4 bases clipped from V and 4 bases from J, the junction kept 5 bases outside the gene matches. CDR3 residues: CASSSGTGLYEQYF. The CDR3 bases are TGTGCCAGCAGCTCCGGGACAGGGCTTTACGAGCAGTACTTC. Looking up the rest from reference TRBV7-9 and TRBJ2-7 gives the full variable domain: DTGVSQNPRHKITKRGQNVTFRCDPISEHNRLYWYRQTLGQGPEFLTYFQNEAQLEKSRLLSDRFSAERPKGSFSTLEIQRTEQGDSAMYLCASSSGTGLYEQYFGPGTRLTVT.

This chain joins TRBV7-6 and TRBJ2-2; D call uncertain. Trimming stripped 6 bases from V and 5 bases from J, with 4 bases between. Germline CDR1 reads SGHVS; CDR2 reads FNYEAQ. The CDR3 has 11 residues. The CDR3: CASSQTGELFF. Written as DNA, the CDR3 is TGTGCCAGCAGTCAAACCGGGGAGCTGTTTTTT.

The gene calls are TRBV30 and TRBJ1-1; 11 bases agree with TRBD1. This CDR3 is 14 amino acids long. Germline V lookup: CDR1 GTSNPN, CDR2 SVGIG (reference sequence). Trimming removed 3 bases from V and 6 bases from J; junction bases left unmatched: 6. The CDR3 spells CAWRDGQGASEAFF. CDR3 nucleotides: TGTGCCTGGAGAGACGGACAGGGGGCATCTGAAGCTTTCTTT.

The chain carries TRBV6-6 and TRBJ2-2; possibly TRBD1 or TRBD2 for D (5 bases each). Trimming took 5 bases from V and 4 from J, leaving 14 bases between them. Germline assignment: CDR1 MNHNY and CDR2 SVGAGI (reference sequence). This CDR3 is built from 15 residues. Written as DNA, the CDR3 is TGTGCCAGCAGTGCTTTCCGGGACCTCACCGGGGAGCTGTTTTTT. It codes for CASSAFRDLTGELFF.